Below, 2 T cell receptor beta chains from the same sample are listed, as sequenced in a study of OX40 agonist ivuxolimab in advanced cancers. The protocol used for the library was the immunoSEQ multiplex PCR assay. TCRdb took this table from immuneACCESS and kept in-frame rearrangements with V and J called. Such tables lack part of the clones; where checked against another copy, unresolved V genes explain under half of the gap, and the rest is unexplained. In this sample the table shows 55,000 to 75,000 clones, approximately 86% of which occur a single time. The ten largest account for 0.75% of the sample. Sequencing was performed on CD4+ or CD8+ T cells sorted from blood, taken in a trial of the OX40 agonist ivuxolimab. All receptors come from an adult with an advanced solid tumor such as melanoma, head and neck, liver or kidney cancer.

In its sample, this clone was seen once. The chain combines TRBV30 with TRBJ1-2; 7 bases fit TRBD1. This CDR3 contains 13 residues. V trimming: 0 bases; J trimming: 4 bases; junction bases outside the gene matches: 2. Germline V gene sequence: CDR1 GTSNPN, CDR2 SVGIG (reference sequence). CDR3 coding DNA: TGTGCCTGGAGTGTCACAGGGGCCTATGGCTACACCTTC. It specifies CAWSVTGAYGYTF.

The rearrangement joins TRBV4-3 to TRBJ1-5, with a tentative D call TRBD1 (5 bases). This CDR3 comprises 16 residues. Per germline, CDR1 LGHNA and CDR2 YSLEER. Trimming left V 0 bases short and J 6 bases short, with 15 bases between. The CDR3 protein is CASSQDGDSRSQPQHF. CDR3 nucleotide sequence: TGCGCCAGCAGCCAAGACGGGGACTCTCGAAGTCAGCCCCAGCATTTT.